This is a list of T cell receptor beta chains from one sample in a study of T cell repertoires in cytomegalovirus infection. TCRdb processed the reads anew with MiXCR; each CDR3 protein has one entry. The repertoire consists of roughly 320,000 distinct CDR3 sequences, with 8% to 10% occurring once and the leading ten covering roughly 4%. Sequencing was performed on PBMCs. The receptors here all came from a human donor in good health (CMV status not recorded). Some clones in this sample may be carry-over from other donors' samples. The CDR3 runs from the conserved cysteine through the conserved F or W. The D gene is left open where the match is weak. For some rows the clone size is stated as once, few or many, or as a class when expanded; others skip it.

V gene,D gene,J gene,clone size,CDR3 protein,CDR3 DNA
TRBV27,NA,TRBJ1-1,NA,CASSFSGSEAFF,TGTGCCAGCAGTTTTTCAGGCTCTGAAGCTTTCTTT
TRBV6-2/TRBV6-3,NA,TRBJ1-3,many,CASSYSAVSGNTIYF,TGTGCCAGCAGTTACTCCGCGGTCTCTGGAAACACCATATATTTT
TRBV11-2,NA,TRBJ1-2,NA,CASSPTKNYGYTF,TGTGCCAGCAGCCCGACAAAGAACTATGGCTACACCTTC
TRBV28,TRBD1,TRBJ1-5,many,CASSPGPGGVQPQHF,TGTGCCAGCAGTCCCGGGCCAGGGGGCGTTCAGCCCCAGCATTTT
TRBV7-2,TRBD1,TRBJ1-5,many,CASSTRQGTRQPQHF,TGTGCCAGCAGCACCAGACAGGGAACGAGGCAGCCCCAGCATTTT
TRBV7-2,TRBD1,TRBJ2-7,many,CASSYTGTGSVYEQYF,TGTGCCAGCAGCTATACCGGGACAGGGAGTGTCTACGAGCAGTACTTC
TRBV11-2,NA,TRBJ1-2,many,CASSLVGGRGNYGYTF,TGTGCCAGCAGCTTAGTGGGGGGACGGGGAAACTATGGCTACACCTTC
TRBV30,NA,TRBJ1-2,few,CALMAPRDFFFNYGYTF,TGTGCCCTAATGGCCCCCAGGGATTTTTTTTTTAACTATGGCTACACCTTC
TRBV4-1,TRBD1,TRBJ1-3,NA,CASSQSVTGGLMDTIYF,TGCGCCAGCAGCCAAAGTGTGACAGGGGGCTTAATGGACACCATATATTTT
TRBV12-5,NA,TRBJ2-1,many,CASGHGIGHNEQFF,TGTGCTAGTGGTCACGGGATAGGTCACAATGAGCAGTTCTTC
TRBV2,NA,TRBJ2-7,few,CASRNPGATEQYF,TGTGCCAGCAGGAATCCAGGTGCTACGGAGCAGTACTTC
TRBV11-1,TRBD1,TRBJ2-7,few,CASSRGQGGYEQYF,TGTGCCAGCAGTAGGGGACAGGGCGGCTACGAGCAGTACTTC
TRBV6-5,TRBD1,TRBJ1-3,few,CASSSPGQGAPGNTIYF,TGTGCCAGCAGTTCCCCGGGACAGGGGGCGCCCGGAAACACCATATATTTT
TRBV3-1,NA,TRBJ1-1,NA,CASTEGGVGNTEAFF,TGTGCCAGCACTGAAGGGGGGGTTGGGAACACTGAAGCTTTCTTT
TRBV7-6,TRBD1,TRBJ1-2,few,CASSAATGTGRLANYGYTF,TGTGCCAGCAGCGCGGCTACCGGGACAGGACGTCTAGCTAACTATGGCTACACCTTC
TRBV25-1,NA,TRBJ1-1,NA,CASSGLTVGYVNTEAFF,TGTGCCAGCAGTGGGCTCACTGTGGGATACGTGAACACTGAAGCTTTCTTT
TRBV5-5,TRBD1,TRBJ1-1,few,CASSLTTGVNTEAFF,TGTGCCAGCAGCTTAACAACAGGGGTTAACACTGAAGCTTTCTTT
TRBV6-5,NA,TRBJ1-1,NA,CASSYSVPHTEAFF,TGTGCCAGCAGTTACTCCGTCCCTCACACTGAAGCTTTCTTT
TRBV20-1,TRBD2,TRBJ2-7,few,CSAREGTSNKQYF,TGCAGTGCTAGAGAGGGGACTAGCAATAAGCAGTACTTC
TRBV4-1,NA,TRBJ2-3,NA,CASSQSSMATDTQYF,TGCGCCAGCAGCCAAAGCAGTATGGCCACAGATACGCAGTATTTT
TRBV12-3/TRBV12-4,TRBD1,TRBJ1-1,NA,CASTIQGRAEAFF,TGTGCCAGCACTATACAGGGGAGAGCTGAAGCTTTCTTT
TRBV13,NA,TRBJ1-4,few,CASSPGWVATNEKLFF,TGTGCCAGCAGCCCCGGTTGGGTTGCAACTAATGAAAAACTGTTTTTT
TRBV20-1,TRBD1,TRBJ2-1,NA,CSASYRGSVRSYNEQFF,TGCAGTGCTAGTTACAGGGGGTCTGTAAGGTCCTACAATGAGCAGTTCTTC
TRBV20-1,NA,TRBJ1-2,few,CSAGRELHSSSNYGYTF,TGCAGTGCTGGAAGGGAATTACACTCGAGCTCTAACTATGGCTACACCTTC
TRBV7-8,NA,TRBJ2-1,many,CASSSYREYNEQFF,TGTGCCAGCAGCTCCTACAGGGAATACAATGAGCAGTTCTTC
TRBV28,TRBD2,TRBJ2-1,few,CASSLEVLAVNNEQFF,TGTGCCAGCAGTCTCGAGGTACTAGCGGTAAACAATGAGCAGTTCTTC
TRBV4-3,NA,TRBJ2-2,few,CASSQGPHTGELFF,TGCGCCAGCAGCCAAGGGCCGCACACCGGGGAGCTGTTTTTT
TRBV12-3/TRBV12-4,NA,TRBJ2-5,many,CASSFNSPNGETQYF,TGTGCCAGCAGTTTTAACTCACCCAATGGGGAGACCCAGTACTTC
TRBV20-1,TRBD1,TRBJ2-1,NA,CSATNGQGQGFNEQFF,TGCAGTGCCACGAATGGACAGGGACAGGGCTTCAATGAGCAGTTCTTC
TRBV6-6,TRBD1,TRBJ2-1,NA,CASSGWDRADNEQFF,TGTGCCAGCAGTGGGTGGGACAGGGCCGACAATGAGCAGTTCTTC
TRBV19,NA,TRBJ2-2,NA,CASRASGGSTGELFF,TGTGCCAGTAGGGCATCGGGGGGCAGCACCGGGGAGCTGTTTTTT
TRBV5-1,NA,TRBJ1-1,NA,CASSGGQLVNTEAFF,TGCGCCAGCAGCGGCGGACAGTTAGTGAACACTGAAGCTTTCTTT
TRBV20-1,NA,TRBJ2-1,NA,CSARGSDYNEQFF,TGCAGTGCTCGCGGATCTGATTACAATGAGCAGTTCTTC
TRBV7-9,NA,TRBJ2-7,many,CASSLAIGGRSSYEQYF,TGTGCCAGCAGCTTAGCTATCGGGGGCAGAAGCTCCTACGAGCAGTACTTC
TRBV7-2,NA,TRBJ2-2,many,CASRFTNTGELFF,TGTGCCAGCAGATTTACGAACACCGGGGAGCTGTTTTTT
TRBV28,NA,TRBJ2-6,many,CASSPTSGANVLTF,TGTGCCAGCAGCCCCACCTCTGGGGCCAACGTCCTGACTTTC
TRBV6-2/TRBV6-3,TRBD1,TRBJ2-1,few,CASRLAGTGTYNEQFF,TGTGCCAGCAGACTTGCCGGGACAGGGACCTACAATGAGCAGTTCTTC
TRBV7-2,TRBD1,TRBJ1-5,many,CASSSRQGGQPQHF,TGTGCCAGCAGCTCGAGACAGGGCGGTCAGCCCCAGCATTTT